This T cell receptor (beta chain) emerged from a study of CD8+ T cells in alopecia areata. Study-wide background: The study gave tofacitinib for 6 to 18 months, then 6 months off drug.

Study-level points and caveats: Lesional scalp, especially alopecia totalis/universalis, showed higher clonality than normal scalp.

Sequencing used cDNA as its template, made by extracting RNA and reverse transcribing it. Profiled with immunoSEQ multiplex PCR; TCRdb holds only in-frame clones, not every one. This sample yields 150,000 to 200,000 clones, of which roughly 66% are seen a single time; about 10% belongs to the top ten. The investigators collected lesional scalp punch biopsies and peripheral blood from alopecia areata patients. From PBMCs, CD4+ and CD8+ T cells were sorted. With V trimmed by 0 bases and J by 6 bases, 3 bases remained unmatched. The CDR3 covers 15 residues. Germline assignment: CDR1 GTSNPN and CDR2 SVGIG (reference sequence). On this clone itself: The antigen is unknown.

The TCR comes from a human donor with alopecia areata. The specimen was CD8+ T cells sorted from blood, collected at week 0. This rearrangement joins TRBV30 to TRBJ2-2; 11 nucleotides line up with TRBD1. The CDR3 sequence: CAWSVRGQGAGELFF. CDR3 in DNA: TGTGCCTGGAGTGTCCGGGGACAGGGGGCCGGGGAGCTGTTTTTT.